One and the same sample provided the 24 T cell receptor beta chains below, sequenced in a study of T cells after yellow fever vaccination (dated by TCRdb to the late 2010s). Sample treatment or condition, as interpreted from the label and publication: live attenuated yellow fever vaccine strain. The library was prepared using 5' RACE. Sequenced using an Illumina HiSeq 2500. TCRdb reran the public reads through fastp at Q25 and MiXCR, keeping productive beta chains. Each record represents a unique CDR3 protein, reported with the most common genes and DNA among its rows. For this sample there are under 600,000 distinct CDR3 sequences; about 14% appear just once. Over 12% of the sample rests with the top ten. Sequencing was performed on PBMCs, taken on the day of the yellow fever booster vaccination. The receptor source for this set is a young man who received the YFV17D yellow fever vaccine.

J is TRBJ2-1 and V is TRBV2, with D possibly matching TRBD2 (6 bases). CDR1 and CDR2 (germline): SNHLY, FYNNEI. This CDR3 comprises 14 residues. The V end lost 6 bases, the J end lost 5 bases, and 14 bases lay between the germline ends. CDR3 in amino acids: CASSLAGLNNEQFF. The CDR3, as DNA: TGTGCCAGCAGCTTGGCGGGACTCAACAATGAGCAGTTCTTC. Full variable domain (outside the CDR3, taken from reference TRBV2 and TRBJ2-1): EPEVTQTPSHQVTQMGQEVILRCVPISNHLYFYWYRQILGQKVEFLVSFYNNEISEKSEIFDDQFSVERPDGSNFTLKIRSTKLEDSAMYFCASSLAGLNNEQFFGPGTRLTVL.

In DNA form, the CDR3 reads TGTGCCAGCAGTGCCGGGGGTCGTGCTTTCTTT. The encoded protein is CASSAGGRAFF. The rearrangement joins TRBV25-1 to TRBJ1-1; TRBD1 is a possible D gene (5 bases). V lost 4 bases and J lost 11, with 11 bases in between. Germline-derived CDR1 and CDR2 are MGHDK and SYGVNS. This CDR3 has 11 amino acids.

The V gene is TRBV18, the J gene TRBJ1-2; possible D gene TRBD1, 6 bases. Trimming left V 0 bases short and J 4 bases short, with 18 bases between. The germline V gene has CDR1 KGHSH and CDR2 LQKENI. The CDR3 extends over 17 amino acids. CDR3 amino acids: CASSPPPPGTHFYGYTF. CDR3 in DNA: TGTGCCAGCTCACCACCACCGCCCGGGACACACTTCTATGGCTACACCTTC.

This clonotype appeared many times. V gene TRBV5-1 combines with J gene TRBJ2-3; D is unclear. V gave up 4 bases and J gave up 0 bases, with 18 bases separating them. The CDR3 length is 17 residues. Germline lookup yields CDR1 SGHRS and CDR2 YFSETQ. The CDR3 sequence is CASSLGMSGVSTDTQYF. In DNA form, the CDR3 reads TGCGCCAGCAGCCTGGGGATGTCTGGCGTGAGCACAGATACGCAGTATTTT.

This sequence joins TRBV6-2 or TRBV6-3 and TRBJ2-3, with D possibly matching TRBD1 (6 bases). V lost 6 bases and J 2 bases, leaving 9 bases between the germline ends. CDR3 length equals 13 residues. Germline CDR1 is MNHEY and CDR2 is SVGEGT. This CDR3 is CASRRQDTDTQYF. CDR3 in DNA: TGTGCCAGCAGAAGACAGGACACAGATACGCAGTATTTT.

This clonotype turned up a few times. The chain links TRBV12-3 or TRBV12-4 to TRBJ2-7; 7 nucleotides match TRBD2. V trimming: 7 bases; J trimming: 7 bases; junction bases outside the gene matches: 22. The CDR3 consists of 17 residues. The CDR3 bases are TGTGCCAGCACCTTTCTGGGGGGGGAGGGCGCCTTCGGGGAGCAGTACTTC. Translated: CASTFLGGEGAFGEQYF.

Many counts were recorded for this clonotype. The chain is built from TRBV12-3 or TRBV12-4 and TRBJ2-1, with D uncertain. The germline V and J ends were trimmed by 3 bases and 5 bases, with 2 bases remaining between them. The length of the CDR3 is 11 residues. CDR3 protein: CASSFHNEQFF. CDR3 sequence (DNA): TGTGCCAGCAGTTTCCACAATGAGCAGTTCTTC.

V gene TRBV6-2 or TRBV6-3 combines with J gene TRBJ1-1; D gene uncertain. Trimming removed 4 bases from V and 4 bases from J, with 7 bases in between. Germline V gene data show CDR1 as MNHEY and CDR2 as SVGEGT. This CDR3 spans 12 amino acids. CDR3 sequence: CASSWTSTEAFF. DNA of the CDR3: TGTGCCAGCAGTTGGACGAGCACTGAAGCTTTCTTT.

The chain couples TRBV29-1 to TRBJ2-7; 9 bases fit TRBD2. The CDR3 runs 16 residues. The germline V gene has CDR1 SQVTM and CDR2 ANQGSEA. Unmatched junction bases numbered 19, after V lost 6 bases and J lost 7 bases. CDR3 DNA sequence: TGCAGCGTGGCCCGGGTGGTAGCGGGAGTTAGGTGGGAGCAGTACTTC. Encoded protein: CSVARVVAGVRWEQYF.

The chain uses TRBV15 and TRBJ2-7; D is unresolved. With 9 bases removed from V and 2 bases from J, the gap between germline ends came to 14 bases. This CDR3 contains 13 residues. The V gene's germline CDR1 is LNHNV and CDR2 YYDKDF (reference sequence). The CDR3, as DNA: TGTGCCACTATAACTGAAATCACCTACGAGCAGTACTTC. It translates to CATITEITYEQYF.

In regard to this clonotype: This may stem from a read error, because a much larger clone lies one nucleotide away. This chain uses TRBV12-3 or TRBV12-4 with TRBJ2-2; 7 nucleotides agree with TRBD2. The CDR3 loop spans 14 amino acids. DNA for the CDR3: TGTGCCAGCAGCCACCGGGACTACACCTGGGAGCTGTTTTTT. It specifies CASSHRDYTWELFF.

This clonotype was counted only a few times. CDR3 in amino acids: CSASLGGVTYEQYF. In DNA, the CDR3 is TGCAGTGCTAGTCTCGGCGGCGTCACCTACGAGCAGTACTTC. The rearrangement joins TRBV20-1 to TRBJ2-7; no firm D call. Per germline, CDR1 DFQATT and CDR2 SNEGSKA (reference sequence). The germline V and J ends were trimmed by 3 bases and 2 bases, with 14 bases remaining between them. There are 14 residues in the CDR3.

This clonotype was seen only a few times. The chain carries TRBV12-3 or TRBV12-4 and TRBJ1-1; D remains ambiguous. The CDR3 has 14 amino acids. The V gene lost 5 bases and the J gene lost 2 bases, with 12 bases spanning the gap. CDR3 region: CASSDGSINTEAFF. The CDR3 DNA reads as TGTGCCAGCAGTGACGGGTCAATCAACACTGAAGCTTTCTTT.

This chain uses TRBV7-8 with TRBJ2-3; the D gene is possibly TRBD2 (6 bases). The germline gives CDR1 SGHVS, CDR2 FQNEAQ. The CDR3 covers 13 residues. Trimming removed 11 bases at V and 2 bases at J, with 14 bases between. CDR3 amino acids: CACTRRDTDTQYF. The CDR3 bases are TGTGCCTGCACCAGGCGGGACACAGATACGCAGTATTTT.

This clonotype was seen many times. The rearrangement links TRBV9 to TRBJ2-1; D might be TRBD2 (6 bases). V was trimmed by 4 bases and J by 8 bases, leaving 25 bases between them. The CDR3 contains 17 residues. Per germline, CDR1 SGDLS and CDR2 YYNGEE. The CDR3 loop is CASSPWGRLNSGDEQFF. The CDR3 nucleotides are TGTGCCAGCAGCCCCTGGGGGAGGTTAAACTCCGGGGATGAGCAGTTCTTC.

This clonotype was observed a few times. The chain couples TRBV6-1 to TRBJ1-1, with D maybe TRBD1 (6 bases). CDR1 is MNHNS, CDR2 SASEGT, per germline. V lost 6 bases and J lost 0, with 14 bases in between. This CDR3 comprises 15 residues. CDR3 amino acids: CASRGTPYMNTEAFF. CDR3 sequence (DNA): TGTGCCAGCAGGGGGACACCCTACATGAACACTGAAGCTTTCTTT.

This clonotype appeared many times. CDR3 DNA sequence: TGTGCCAGCGGTGCCGGGACAGTAAACACCGGGGAGCTGTTTTTT. Protein sequence: CASGAGTVNTGELFF. The V call is TRBV4-2, the J call TRBJ2-2; 7 bases are a match to TRBD1. Trimming at V came to 8 bases and at J to 2 bases, leaving 8 bases not matched to a gene. Germline V gene data show CDR1 as LGHNA and CDR2 as YNFKEQ. The CDR3 is 15 residues long.

This clonotype occurred a few times. The V call is TRBV4-3, the J call TRBJ2-7; 10 bases map to TRBD2. Looked up from germline, CDR1 is LGHNA and CDR2 is YSLEER. The CDR3 runs 18 residues. J was trimmed by 2 bases and V by 4 bases; bases with no gene match: 14. The CDR3 DNA reads as TGCGCCAGCAGCCCAGGCCCAACTAGCGGGGCTCTTACCTACGAGCAGTACTTC. Translation: CASSPGPTSGALTYEQYF.

This clonotype was seen a handful of times. This rearrangement joins TRBV11-2 to TRBJ1-5, with 8 bases lining up with TRBD1. Germline V gives CDR1 SGHAT, CDR2 FQNNGV. This CDR3 contains 14 residues. V was clipped by 5 bases and J by 10 bases; unmatched bases: 10. Here the CDR3 DNA reads TGTGCCAGCAGCCTCGGGCAGGGGGCCGTTCCCCAGCATTTT. It codes for CASSLGQGAVPQHF.

V usage is TRBV6-5 and J usage is TRBJ2-3; 7 bases align to TRBD1. The CDR3 spans 15 residues. Germline V gene sequence: CDR1 MNHEY, CDR2 SVGAGI. Trimming took 3 bases from V and 2 from J; bases not matched to a gene: 5. DNA of the CDR3: TGTGCCAGCAGTTATGTGGGACAGATCACAGATACGCAGTATTTT. It encodes CASSYVGQITDTQYF.

The rearrangement uses TRBV6-1 and TRBJ2-7, with D possibly matching TRBD1 (5 bases). Germline loops: CDR1 MNHNS, CDR2 SASEGT. The ends were cut back, 5 bases at V and 4 bases at J, with 21 bases in the middle. The CDR3 covers 16 residues. The CDR3 DNA reads as TGTGCCAGCAGTCCATACCGAAGAATACAGGATTACGAGCAGTACTTC. It yields the protein CASSPYRRIQDYEQYF.

This clonotype was recorded a few times. This chain joins TRBV7-3 and TRBJ2-1; D gene ambiguous. The ends were cut back, 5 bases at V and 10 bases at J, with 6 bases in the middle. The V gene's germline CDR1 is SGHTA and CDR2 FQGTGA. This CDR3 is built from 10 residues. The CDR3 nucleotides are TGTGCCAGCAGCGCGACAGAGCAGTTCTTC. It codes for CASSATEQFF.

This clonotype was found once. The V and J genes are TRBV20-1 and TRBJ2-7; the match to TRBD1 covers 7 bases. The CDR3 spans 14 residues. CDR1 and CDR2 from the germline V gene are DFQATT and SNEGSKA (reference sequence). With 5 bases clipped from V and 1 base from J, the junction kept 8 bases outside the gene matches. CDR3 nucleotide sequence: TGCAGTGCTGTACAGGGGACCTTTTCCTACGAGCAGTACTTC. Translation: CSAVQGTFSYEQYF.

V is TRBV9 and J is TRBJ2-3; 13 bases are shared with TRBD2. The CDR3 has 16 residues. V was pared by 4 bases and J by 3 bases, with 5 bases of the junction left unmatched. The germline gives CDR1 SGDLS, CDR2 YYNGEE. The CDR3 DNA is TGTGCCAGCAGCATGGGACTAGCGGGGCTGACAGATACGCAGTATTTT. Its translation is CASSMGLAGLTDTQYF.